This TCR beta chain was recovered during a study of blood T cells in healthy people across ages (dated by TCRdb to the mid-2010s). The study in broad terms: In model experiments, template switching captured roughly one uniquely barcoded TCR beta cDNA molecule for every two T cells. The study analyzed two additional independent replicas of 1 million unique cDNA reads from the same blood draw for two donors, one aged 18 to 29 and one aged 80 or older. To avoid experimental bias, donors of different ages were distributed randomly across sequencing lanes. To track age-related changes in TCR beta repertoire diversity, the study relied on deep sequencing normalized with unique cDNA molecular identifiers. Four age groups were formed from the donors: young (average approximately 15 years), middle-aged (more than 35), aged (over 55) and long-lived (around 82). Study-wide conclusions, independent of this receptor: Bulk unsorted PBMC profiling prevented conclusive comparison of naive and antigen-experienced compartments. Because donor CMV infection status was unknown, age-related changes in expanded clonotypes were potentially confounded. There was a strong correlation between observed TCR beta diversity and the percentage of naive T cells measured by flow cytometry. Total diversity estimates from one million sequenced T cells were considered lower bounds and underestimates. As age increased, observed TCR beta diversity per million T cells dropped in a roughly linear way, and a significant reduction was already evident by age 40. The long-lived group showed more naive CD4+ T cells, fewer expanded clones and increased TCR diversity than the aged group, suggesting age selection.

Libraries were made using 5' RACE. Sequenced on an Illumina HiSeq 2500. A second PCR of roughly 6 to 12 cycles was performed with a sample-barcoded 5' primer and a J-beta primer mix. A template-switch 5' adaptor carrying 12 random nucleotides introduced a unique molecular identifier onto each TCR beta cDNA molecule. Each sample yielded at least 2.5 million CDR3-containing paired-end reads. All of the RNA was converted into first-strand cDNA using the Mint cDNA synthesis kit, with a TRBC-specific oligonucleotide serving as the primer. Following uracil-DNA glycosylase treatment, all cDNA underwent a first 18-cycle PCR with the universal primers M1SS and BC2_uni_R. Under the source paper's analysis protocol: Normalization of each sample was performed by random selection of 1 million high-quality reads, each carrying a distinct molecular identifier. Reads with shared molecular identifiers were discarded instead of being binned into consensus sequences. CDR3 identification, clonotype clustering and error correction used MiTCR with a Q25 quality threshold and the strictest error-elimination algorithm. A nonparametric unseen species model with Euler transformation was used to estimate lower-bound total TCR beta diversity. The public sequencing data were trimmed at Q25 with fastp and processed into clonotypes with MiXCR by TCRdb, which kept only in-frame beta chains. Each record represents a unique CDR3 protein, reported with the most common genes and DNA among its rows. TCRdb's processing, not the authors', yielded these V and J calls. This sample lists 650,000 to 1,000,000 distinct CDR3 sequences; less than 60% were detected once. Of the sample, 15% to 20% is held by the ten largest clones.

The roughly 38 donors, aged roughly 6 to 90 years, were systemically healthy Caucasian individuals from Russia. Each donor gave ten milliliters of peripheral blood, drawn into EDTA-treated Vacutainer tubes. PBMCs were isolated by Ficoll-Paque density-gradient centrifugation, with at least 6.5 million obtained per sample. Trizol reagent was used to extract total RNA from PBMCs, with at least 6 micrograms per sample. Naive CD45RAhigh/CD27high T cell percentages were measured by flow cytometry on a PBMC aliquot from every donor. Concerning this clonotype itself: Its target antigen remains unknown. There are no base qualities to consult, and no much larger clone falls within one base.

The sequenced sample consisted of blood. This clonotype was sampled from a man of 80 years or more in good health.

The CDR3 amino acid sequence is: CASGDGATDTQYF. Read as DNA, the sequence is TGCGCCAGCGGGGACGGAGCCACAGATACGCAGTATTTT. The chain joins TRBV5-1 to TRBJ2-3; the D segment might be TRBD1 or TRBD2, since each matches 5 bases. The V end loses 7 bases and the J end loses 2 bases, and a stretch of 11 bases separates them. The germline V gene provides CDR1 SGHRS and CDR2 YFSETQ. The CDR3 starts with the cysteine, ends with the phenylalanine, and has 13 residues. Only CDR3 DNA remains: 39 bases, in frame from the first base.